This TCR beta chain was recovered during a study of shared clonotypes between healthy human individuals. This table comes from immunoSEQ multiplex PCR, and its TCRdb copy is limited to in-frame clones, with some not included. The sample includes millions of clones, over 85% of them seen just once. The CDR3 extends over 16 amino acids. V lost 0 bases and J lost 2; bases outside the gene matches: 2. Looked up from germline, CDR1 is WNHNN and CDR2 is SYGVQD (reference sequence). HIV-negative, healthy adults without recent acute infections or vaccinations were the donors. The sequencing sample was made of naive CD4+ T cells sorted from blood. The subset was: CD45RA+ positively selected. V is TRBV10-1 and J is TRBJ2-1; 9 bases match TRBD2. This receptor was identified in a man aged 18 to 30 in good health. CDR3 residues: CASSESAGGPYNEQFF. In nucleotides, the CDR3 is TGCGCCAGCAGTGAGTCGGCGGGGGGGCCCTACAATGAGCAGTTCTTC.